This T cell receptor (beta chain) was sequenced during a study of cytomegalovirus exposure and HLA in healthy donors. Comment on this clone: Its antigen remains unknown.

PCR amplification relied on 60 Vbeta primers (plus 13 Jbeta primers). Libraries were prepared by immunoSEQ multiplex PCR; TCRdb keeps only in-frame clonotypes and omits some of them. Here the sample spans roughly 130,000 clones, approximately 76% being singletons. Points from the study as a whole: In a later analysis, specific HLA alleles were associated with under 20,000 TCR beta sequences at a 0.05 false discovery rate. Most TCR sequences were rare, but some public TCRs occurred in many donors. Diagnosis of cytomegalovirus status made by the classifier reportedly showed high specificity and sensitivity.

CDR1 and CDR2 (germline): SGHRS, YFSETQ. V dropped 5 bases and J dropped 0 bases, with 11 bases sitting between them. The length of the CDR3 is 14 residues. The receptor was isolated from a man aged 35-49 years in good health and CMV-seronegative. Input material: PBMCs. J is TRBJ1-1 and V is TRBV5-1; tentative D call: TRBD1 (6 bases). This CDR3 reads CASRGGIMNTEAFF. The CDR3 nucleotides read TGCGCCAGCAGAGGGGGAATTATGAACACTGAAGCTTTCTTT.